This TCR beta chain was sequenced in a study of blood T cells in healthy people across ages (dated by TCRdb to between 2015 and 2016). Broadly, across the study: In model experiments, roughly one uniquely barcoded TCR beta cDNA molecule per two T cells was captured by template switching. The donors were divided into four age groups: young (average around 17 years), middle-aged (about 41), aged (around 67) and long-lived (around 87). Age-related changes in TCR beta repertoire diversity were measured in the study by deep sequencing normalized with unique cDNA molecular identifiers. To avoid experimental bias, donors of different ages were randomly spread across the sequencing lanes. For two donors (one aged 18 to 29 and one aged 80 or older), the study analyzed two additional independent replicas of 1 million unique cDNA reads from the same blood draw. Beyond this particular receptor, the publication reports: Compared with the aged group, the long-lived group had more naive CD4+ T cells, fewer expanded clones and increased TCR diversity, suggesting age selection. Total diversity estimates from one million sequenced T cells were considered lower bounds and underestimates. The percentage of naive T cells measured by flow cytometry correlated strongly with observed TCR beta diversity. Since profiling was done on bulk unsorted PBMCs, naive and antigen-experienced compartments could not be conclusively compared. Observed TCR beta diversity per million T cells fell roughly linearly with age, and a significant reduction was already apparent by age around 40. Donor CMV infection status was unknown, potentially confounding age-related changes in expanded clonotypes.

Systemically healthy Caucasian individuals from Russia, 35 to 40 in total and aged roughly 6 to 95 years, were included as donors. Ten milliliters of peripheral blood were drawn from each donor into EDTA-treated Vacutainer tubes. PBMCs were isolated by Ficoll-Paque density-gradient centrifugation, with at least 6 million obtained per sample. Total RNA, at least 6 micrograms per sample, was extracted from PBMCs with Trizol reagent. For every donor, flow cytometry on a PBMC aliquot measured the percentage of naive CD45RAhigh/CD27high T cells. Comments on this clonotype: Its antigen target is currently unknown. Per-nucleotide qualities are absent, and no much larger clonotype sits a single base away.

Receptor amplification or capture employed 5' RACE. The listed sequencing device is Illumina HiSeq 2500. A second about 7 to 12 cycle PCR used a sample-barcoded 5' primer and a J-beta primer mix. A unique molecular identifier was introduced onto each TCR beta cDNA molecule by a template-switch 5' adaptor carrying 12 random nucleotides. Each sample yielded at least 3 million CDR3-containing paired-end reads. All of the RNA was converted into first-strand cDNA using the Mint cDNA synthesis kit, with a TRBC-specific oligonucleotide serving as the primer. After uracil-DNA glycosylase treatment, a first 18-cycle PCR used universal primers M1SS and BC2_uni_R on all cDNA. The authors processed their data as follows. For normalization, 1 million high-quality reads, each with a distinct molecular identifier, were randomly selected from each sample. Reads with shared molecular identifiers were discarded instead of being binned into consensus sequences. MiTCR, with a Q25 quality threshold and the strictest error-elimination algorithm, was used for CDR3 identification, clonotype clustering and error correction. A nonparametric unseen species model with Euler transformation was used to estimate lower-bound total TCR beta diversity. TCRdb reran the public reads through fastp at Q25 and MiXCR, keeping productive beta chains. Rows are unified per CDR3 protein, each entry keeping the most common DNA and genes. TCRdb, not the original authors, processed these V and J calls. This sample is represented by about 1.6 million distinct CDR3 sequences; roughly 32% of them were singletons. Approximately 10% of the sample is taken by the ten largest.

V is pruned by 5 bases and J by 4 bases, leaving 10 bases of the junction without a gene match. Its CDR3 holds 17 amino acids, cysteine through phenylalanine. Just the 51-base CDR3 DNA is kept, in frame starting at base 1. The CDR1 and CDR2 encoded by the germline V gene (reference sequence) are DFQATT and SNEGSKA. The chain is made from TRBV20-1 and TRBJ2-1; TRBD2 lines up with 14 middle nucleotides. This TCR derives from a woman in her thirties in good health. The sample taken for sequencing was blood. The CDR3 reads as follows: CSASGLAGGLPYNEQFF. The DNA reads TGCAGTGCTTCCGGACTAGCGGGGGGCCTCCCTTACAATGAGCAGTTCTTC.